This T cell receptor (beta chain) originates from a study of blood T cell repertoires in COVID-19. Study overall: Spain, Italy and the United States supplied samples that represented acute and convalescent COVID-19. The cDNA or gDNA used as material had been derived from T cells, B-cell-depleted T cells, or PBMCs.

CDR1 is SGHAT, CDR2 FQNNGV, per germline. The V and J ends lost 2 bases and 7 bases respectively, with 15 bases between them. The CDR3 runs to 15 residues. The protocol was immunoSEQ multiplex PCR, while the TCRdb copy is restricted to in-frame clones and leaves out a portion. The top ten hold 1.5% to 2% of the sample, which has 350,000 or so clones, around 88% seen once. The chain is built from TRBV11-2 and TRBJ1-5, with a weak D call TRBD1 (5 bases). The material sequenced was peripheral blood. The sequence was collected from a woman aged 25 to 45 with COVID-19, enrolled during active disease. The CDR3 loop is CASSLTAGGGQPQHF. As DNA, the CDR3 is TGTGCCAGCAGCTTAACTGCGGGCGGGGGGCAGCCCCAGCATTTT.